One sample yielded the 19 T cell receptor beta chains listed below, sequenced in a study of response to subunit inactivated influenza vaccine. TCRdb re-called the RT-PCR reads through MiXCR, storing one row per CDR3 protein. The data hold 800,000 or so distinct CDR3 sequences, with around 20% observed a single time. The sample here was PBMCs from blood, taken less than 6 days after vaccination. The receptors come from a man between 45 and 60 years old who received an inactivated influenza vaccine.

This clonotype has only a few counts. J is TRBJ2-5 and V is TRBV7-9; possibly TRBD1 for D (5 bases). The ends were cut back, 4 bases at V and 5 bases at J, with 14 bases in the middle. The CDR3 runs 14 residues. Germline V gene lookup returns CDR1 SEHNR and CDR2 FQNEAQ (reference sequence). CDR3: CASSWGGRSETQYF. The CDR3 DNA sequence: TGTGCCAGCAGCTGGGGCGGACGGTCGGAGACCCAGTACTTC.

V and J are TRBV2 and TRBJ1-4; D ambiguous. The CDR3 is made up of 15 amino acids. V was cut by 4 bases and J by 0 bases, with 9 bases left in between. Germline V gene sequence: CDR1 SNHLY, CDR2 FYNNEI. This CDR3 reads CASSVSGATNEKLFF. The DNA for the CDR3 is TGTGCCAGCAGTGTTAGCGGAGCAACTAATGAAAAACTGTTTTTT.

This clonotype was recorded a few times. This sequence joins TRBV20-1 and TRBJ1-4, with TRBD1 matching over 8 bases. With V trimmed by 5 bases and J by 8 bases, 7 bases remained unmatched. CDR1 DFQATT and CDR2 SNEGSKA come from the germline V gene (reference sequence). This CDR3 is 13 amino acids long. In DNA form, the CDR3 reads TGCAGTGCTCCGGACAGGGACCGGGAAAAACTGTTTTTT. It specifies CSAPDRDREKLFF.

This clonotype was seen only a few times. This chain uses TRBV4-1 with TRBJ2-7; the match to TRBD1 covers 7 bases. With 4 bases clipped from V and 2 bases from J, the junction kept 5 bases outside the gene matches. The CDR3 runs to 14 residues. CDR1 MGHRA and CDR2 YSYEKL come from the germline V gene. The CDR3 is CASSRKTGPYEQYF. Written as DNA, the CDR3 is TGCGCCAGCAGCCGTAAGACAGGGCCCTACGAGCAGTACTTC.

The chain employs TRBV18 and TRBJ1-1; no firm D call. This CDR3 has 17 amino acids. The V end was cut by 0 bases, the J end by 1 base, with 15 bases between. Looked up from germline, CDR1 is KGHSH and CDR2 is LQKENI. In nucleotides, the CDR3 is TGTGCCAGCTCACCACCAGTATCAGCTACGCGGAACACTGAAGCTTTCTTT. It translates to CASSPPVSATRNTEAFF.

In this sample, this clonotype turned up a few times. The chain links TRBV12-3 or TRBV12-4 to TRBJ2-1, with 9 bases identical to TRBD1. The length of the CDR3 is 15 residues. With 5 bases clipped from V and 8 bases from J, the junction kept 10 bases outside the gene matches. This CDR3 is CASSPAGTGSHEQFF. The CDR3 DNA reads as TGTGCCAGCAGTCCCGCCGGGACAGGGTCCCATGAGCAGTTCTTC.

This rearrangement joins TRBV5-5 to TRBJ1-2, with D possibly being TRBD1 (5 bases). Germline CDR1 reads SGHKS; CDR2 reads YYEKEE (reference sequence). This CDR3 contains 14 residues. Between the trimmed V and J ends, which lost 3 bases and 3 bases, there was a span of 12 bases. CDR3 bases: TGTGCCAGCAGCTATGAGGGGATTTACTATGGCTACACCTTC. Amino acids: CASSYEGIYYGYTF.

This clonotype was recorded only once. The V and J genes are TRBV4-3 and TRBJ2-4, with a weak D call TRBD2 (5 bases). The V and J ends lost 0 bases and 1 base respectively, with 10 bases between them. CDR1 and CDR2 (germline): LGHNA, YSLEER. The CDR3 loop spans 16 amino acids. The CDR3 nucleotides read TGCGCCAGCAGCCAAGATACAGCGGAGGCCAAAAACATTCAGTACTTC. Protein sequence: CASSQDTAEAKNIQYF.

This clonotype was detected only a few times. The J gene is TRBJ2-7, the V gene TRBV5-6, with TRBD2 matching over 8 bases. Trimming cost V 3 bases and J 7 bases; bases outside gene matches: 6. This CDR3 contains 13 residues. Germline values: CDR1 SGHDT, CDR2 YYEEEE. The CDR3 DNA reads TGTGCCAGCAGCTCCGGGACTAGTTTTGAGCAGTACTTC. Protein product: CASSSGTSFEQYF.

The sample holds a few counts of this clonotype. The chain joins TRBV10-2 to TRBJ1-4, with 7 bases identical to TRBD1. Germline CDR1 and CDR2: WSHSY and SAAADI. J was trimmed by 4 bases and V by 5 bases; bases with no gene match: 4. The CDR3 runs to 14 residues. CDR3 sequence (DNA): TGCGCCAGCAGTTCGGACAGGTTTAATGAAAAACTGTTTTTT. Amino acid sequence: CASSSDRFNEKLFF.

The chain has TRBV12-2 and TRBJ2-7; the table assigns TRBD1, which was not confirmed against the DNA. TRBV12-2 is annotated as a pseudogene. The CDR3 is 17 residues long. The CDR3 nucleotides read TGTGCAAGTCGCTTAGCGTTGGGGGGAACACTTTTCTACGAGCAGTACTTC. Amino acid sequence: CASRLALGGTLFYEQYF.

This chain uses TRBV11-1 with TRBJ2-1; tentative D call: TRBD2 (7 bases). There are 20 residues in the CDR3. Germline CDR1 and CDR2: SGHAT and FQDESV (reference sequence). Trimming shortened V by 1 base and J by 2 bases, and 24 bases separated the two germline ends. CDR3 region: CASSLGGGEGHPRTYNEQFF. The CDR3 nucleotides are TGTGCCAGCAGCTTAGGAGGGGGGGAGGGCCATCCCAGGACCTACAATGAGCAGTTCTTC.

This clonotype was seen a handful of times. This chain uses TRBV6-2 or TRBV6-3 with TRBJ2-5; D perhaps matches TRBD2 (6 bases). Germline V gene lookup returns CDR1 MNHEY and CDR2 SVGEGT. The V and J ends lost 6 bases and 1 base respectively, with 15 bases between them. This CDR3 has 15 residues. CDR3 region: CASSSPGLLQETQYF. The DNA of the CDR3 is TGTGCCAGCAGCAGCCCGGGACTTCTCCAAGAGACCCAGTACTTC.

This clonotype was seen a handful of times. V is TRBV28 and J is TRBJ2-7; no definite D call. Deletions cut 3 bases from V and 2 bases from J, with 5 bases between. The CDR3 sequence is 12 residues long. Germline values: CDR1 MDHEN, CDR2 SYDVKM. The CDR3 reads CASSFEPYEQYF. CDR3 bases: TGTGCCAGCAGTTTCGAGCCCTACGAGCAGTACTTC.

The CDR3 DNA reads TGTGCCAGCGGTAGCGGTATAGCAGATACGCAGTATTTT. It codes for CASGSGIADTQYF. V and J are TRBV11-3 and TRBJ2-3, with a tentative D call TRBD2 (6 bases). Germline values: CDR1 SGHNT, CDR2 YENEEA. The V end lost 8 bases, the J end lost 4 bases, and 13 bases lay between the germline ends. The CDR3 is 13 amino acids.

V is TRBV27 and J is TRBJ2-7; 8 bases match TRBD2. The V gene end was trimmed by 3 bases and the J gene end by 5 bases; junction bases not matched to a gene: 12. This CDR3 has 16 amino acids. The germline CDR1 and CDR2 sequences are MNHEY and SMNVEV (reference sequence). CDR3 coding DNA: TGTGCCAGCAGTTTGATACTAGCGGATCTTCCCCACGAGCAGTACTTC. This sequence encodes CASSLILADLPHEQYF.

This clonotype showed up just a few times. The rearrangement links TRBV29-1 to TRBJ2-1; 10 bases fit TRBD1. The germline V gene has CDR1 SQVTM and CDR2 ANQGSEA. J lost 1 base, V lost 4 bases, and 1 base had no gene match. The CDR3 has 14 amino acids. The CDR3 bases are TGCAGCGTTGGACAGGGGGCATCCTACAATGAGCAGTTCTTC. Amino acid sequence: CSVGQGASYNEQFF.

This chain links TRBV2 with TRBJ1-2, with D perhaps matching TRBD1 (6 bases). The germline V and J ends were trimmed by 2 bases and 3 bases, with 13 bases remaining between them. The CDR3 has 15 residues. Germline CDR1 is SNHLY and CDR2 is FYNNEI. This CDR3 reads CASSEWTVPDYGYTF. The CDR3 DNA sequence: TGTGCCAGCAGTGAATGGACAGTACCGGACTATGGCTACACCTTC.

Here the CDR3 DNA reads TGCAGTGCTAGACCCTCCGGGGCAGCGTCCTACGAGCAGTACTTC. Translated, it gives CSARPSGAASYEQYF. The rearrangement links TRBV20-1 to TRBJ2-7; D is tentatively TRBD1 or TRBD2 (5 bases each). The CDR3 is 15 residues long. V lost 2 bases and J lost 1, with 15 bases in between. Germline V CDR1 and CDR2: DFQATT, SNEGSKA (reference sequence).